The present T cell receptor (beta chain) was sequenced within a study of tumor-infiltrating lymphocytes in localized non-small cell lung cancer. Study at large: The cohort mixed smokers and never-smokers, several histologies, and some post-neoadjuvant-chemotherapy samples.

The ends were cut back, 0 bases at V and 8 bases at J, with 11 bases in the middle. The length of the CDR3 is 14 residues. The germline gives CDR1 MGHRA, CDR2 YSYEKL. Measured with immunoSEQ multiplex PCR; TCRdb has only the in-frame clones, and not every one. The table has 20,000 to 25,000 clones, over 70% seen once; the top ten hold approximately 3.6%. This sequence was found in a human donor with non-small cell lung cancer. The chain employs TRBV4-1 and TRBJ1-5; D gene unclear. Sequenced sample: lung tumor tissue. In DNA form, the CDR3 reads TGCGCCAGCAGCCAAGATGGAGGCAAAAAGCCCCAGCATTTT. Encoded protein: CASSQDGGKKPQHF.